Listed here are 29 T cell receptor beta chains from one sample, sequenced in a study of blood T cell repertoires in COVID-19. This table comes from immunoSEQ multiplex PCR, and its TCRdb copy is limited to in-frame clones, with some not included. The data show over 200,000 clones, with 87% seen just once and 11% held by the top ten. The specimen sequenced was PBMCs or T cells enriched from blood (not recorded which). Receptors were obtained from a man aged 25-40 years who had recovered from COVID-19.

The gene calls are TRBV2 and TRBJ2-3, with 9 bases matching TRBD1. This CDR3 is built from 15 residues. V lost 5 bases and J lost 3; bases outside the gene matches: 6. Germline V gene data show CDR1 as SNHLY and CDR2 as FYNNEI. The CDR3, as DNA: TGTGCCAGCAGTCCCGGGACAGGGAGGACAGATACGCAGTATTTT. Its protein is CASSPGTGRTDTQYF.

The CDR3 is CASNGRGGYGYTF. The CDR3, as DNA: TGTGCCAGCAACGGAAGGGGAGGATATGGCTACACCTTC. J is TRBJ1-2 and V is TRBV6-5; TRBD1 might be the D (5 bases). Per the germline V gene, CDR1 is MNHEY and CDR2 is SVGAGI. Trimming removed 7 bases from V and 5 bases from J, with 14 bases in between. CDR3 length: 13 residues.

V gene TRBV2 combines with J gene TRBJ1-5; 7 bases align to TRBD1. V shed 3 bases and J 6 bases; nucleotides not matched to a gene: 2. CDR3 length: 13 residues. In germline, CDR1 is SNHLY, CDR2 FYNNEI. The CDR3 is CASSDRGAQPQHF. CDR3 nucleotide sequence: TGTGCCAGCAGTGACAGGGGGGCTCAGCCCCAGCATTTT.

Regarding this clone: The same CDR3 is also encoded by other DNA sequences in this sample. The gene calls are TRBV28 and TRBJ2-3; 7 bases are a match to TRBD2. Trimming at V came to 2 bases and at J to 2 bases, leaving 4 bases not matched to a gene. Germline V gives CDR1 MDHEN, CDR2 SYDVKM. The CDR3 sequence is 15 residues long. CDR3 in DNA: TGTGCCAGCAGTTTACGAGCGGGACCCACAGATACGCAGTATTTT. Encoded protein: CASSLRAGPTDTQYF. The whole variable domain, remainder taken from reference TRBV28 and TRBJ2-3, is DVKVTQSSRYLVKRTGEKVFLECVQDMDHENMFWYRQDPGLGLRLIYFSYDVKMKEKGDIPEGYSVSREKKERFSLILESASTNQTSMYLCASSLRAGPTDTQYFGPGTRLTVL.

V gene TRBV18 combines with J gene TRBJ1-5, with 10 nucleotides matching TRBD1. The CDR3 is made up of 14 amino acids. Per germline, CDR1 KGHSH and CDR2 LQKENI. J gave up 12 bases and V 3 bases, and 8 bases lay outside the gene matches. The CDR3 reads CASSPPAGQGHQHF. The DNA for the CDR3 is TGTGCCAGCTCACCCCCGGCGGGACAGGGGCACCAGCATTTT.

The gene calls are TRBV24-1 and TRBJ2-1; 7 nucleotides agree with TRBD2. With V trimmed by 3 bases and J by 4 bases, 8 bases remained unmatched. CDR1 is KGHDR and CDR2 is SFDVKD in the germline V gene. This CDR3 contains 16 residues. As DNA, the CDR3 is TGTGCCACCAGTGATAGTACGGCGGGAGAGTACAATGAGCAGTTCTTC. Translated: CATSDSTAGEYNEQFF.

The chain has TRBV3-1 (or the pseudogene TRBV3-2) and TRBJ1-1, with 10 nucleotides matching TRBD1. The CDR3 loop spans 13 amino acids. Germline V CDR1 and CDR2: LGHDT, YNNKEL (reference sequence). The junction had 0 bases not matched to a gene; V was cut back by 1 base and J by 7 bases. CDR3 in DNA: TGTGCCAGCAGCCAAGGGGACAGGGGTGAAGCTTTCTTT. Protein: CASSQGDRGEAFF.

The chain links TRBV30 to TRBJ2-3, with 8 positions matching TRBD2. V trimming: 0 bases; J trimming: 8 bases; junction bases outside the gene matches: 4. The CDR3 has 13 amino acids. The germline CDR1 and CDR2 sequences are GTSNPN and SVGIG (reference sequence). CDR3 bases: TGTGCCTGGAGTGTCCGGGGGGGAGGTACGCAGTATTTT. Its translation is CAWSVRGGGTQYF.

J is TRBJ2-5 and V is TRBV5-5; D not resolved. This CDR3 is 12 amino acids long. The germline V gene has CDR1 SGHKS and CDR2 YYEKEE (reference sequence). Trimming pared 1 base from V and 5 bases from J, leaving 6 bases between. The CDR3 sequence is CASSLFRETQYF. The CDR3 nucleotides read TGTGCCAGCAGCTTGTTTCGGGAGACCCAGTACTTC.

V usage is TRBV14 and J usage is TRBJ2-2, with D uncertain. V dropped 4 bases and J dropped 6 bases, with 9 bases sitting between them. The CDR3 is 13 residues long. Germline lookup yields CDR1 SGHDN and CDR2 FVKESK. CDR3 in amino acids: CASSRRGAGELFF. The DNA of the CDR3 is TGTGCCAGCAGCCGGCGAGGAGCCGGGGAGCTGTTTTTT.

This chain links TRBV28 with TRBJ1-5, with TRBD1 identical over 8 bases. The V gene's germline CDR1 is MDHEN and CDR2 SYDVKM. The V and J ends lost 5 bases and 3 bases, in that order; junction bases with no gene match: 6. This CDR3 spans 15 amino acids. The CDR3 reads CASSIGQGLNQPQHF. The CDR3 DNA sequence: TGTGCCAGCAGTATAGGACAGGGCCTCAATCAGCCCCAGCATTTT.

The chain employs TRBV5-1 and TRBJ1-1; D call uncertain. The germline CDR1 and CDR2 sequences are SGHRS and YFSETQ. This CDR3 has 14 amino acids. Trimming took off 4 bases at V and 3 bases at J, with 13 bases between the two ends. Written as DNA, the CDR3 is TGCGCCAGCAGCACGCGGTCGAAGGACACTGAAGCTTTCTTT. It specifies CASSTRSKDTEAFF.

This clone has more than one count but fewer than ten. CDR3 nucleotide sequence: TGTGCCAGCGCAACGGGTGGTCGGGAAAAACTGTTTTTT. Protein sequence: CASATGGREKLFF. The chain joins TRBV7-6 to TRBJ1-4; D is unresolved. Germline V gene data show CDR1 as SGHVS and CDR2 as FNYEAQ. Trimming took off 8 bases at V and 8 bases at J, with 15 bases between the two ends. The CDR3 is made up of 13 amino acids.

The rearrangement links TRBV24-1 to TRBJ2-2, with D tentatively TRBD2 (6 bases). The CDR3 has 14 residues. Germline-derived CDR1 and CDR2 are KGHDR and SFDVKD. Trimming shortened V by 7 bases and J by 3 bases, and 11 bases separated the two germline ends. The CDR3 DNA reads TGTGCCACCAGGGGGGGACGGCACACCGGGGAGCTGTTTTTT. It encodes CATRGGRHTGELFF.

The chain carries TRBV5-8 and TRBJ2-7; D is unresolved. Per germline, CDR1 SGHTS and CDR2 YDEGEE. The CDR3 totals 16 residues. The V end was cut by 1 base, the J end by 0 bases, with 14 bases between. CDR3 protein: CASSLMTRINSYEQYF. The CDR3 DNA sequence: TGTGCCAGCAGCTTGATGACTCGGATTAACTCCTACGAGCAGTACTTC.

The chain couples TRBV30 to TRBJ1-6; D call uncertain. CDR3 length: 17 residues. From germline, CDR1 is GTSNPN and CDR2 SVGIG (reference sequence). Trimming took 0 bases from V and 0 from J, leaving 12 bases between them. The CDR3 DNA is TGTGCCTGGAGTGTATGGCTCCCCCGCTCCTATAATTCACCCCTCCACTTT. This translates into CAWSVWLPRSYNSPLHF. The complete variable domain, with remaining parts taken from reference TRBV30 and TRBJ1-6, reads SQTIHQWPATLVQPVGSPLSLECTVEGTSNPNLYWYRQAAGRGLQLLFYSVGIGQISSEVPQNLSASRPQDRQFILSSKKLLLSDSGFYLCAWSVWLPRSYNSPLHFGNGTRLTVT.

The CDR3 coding sequence is TGTGCCAGTAACGGCGGAAGGACAGGGGAAGATACGCAGTATTTT. The encoded protein is CASNGGRTGEDTQYF. The J gene is TRBJ2-3, the V gene TRBV19, with 9 bases matching TRBD1. This CDR3 contains 15 residues. The trim removed 7 bases at V and 5 bases at J, leaving 10 bases unmatched. Germline-derived CDR1 and CDR2 are LNHDA and SQIVND (reference sequence).

The chain joins TRBV4-2 to TRBJ2-5; a possible D gene is TRBD2 (5 bases). Germline values: CDR1 LGHNA, CDR2 YNFKEQ. Trimming stripped 0 bases from V and 4 bases from J, with 12 bases between. The CDR3 sequence is 15 residues long. The CDR3 region is CASSQDSMRVETQYF. Written as DNA, the CDR3 is TGTGCCAGCAGCCAAGATAGTATGAGGGTAGAGACCCAGTACTTC.

This chain joins TRBV5-8 and TRBJ1-2; D is possibly TRBD1 (6 bases). Germline lookup yields CDR1 SGHTS and CDR2 YDEGEE. V lost 0 bases and J lost 4, with 10 bases in between. The CDR3 totals 14 residues. The CDR3 sequence is CASSLADRSYGYTF. The DNA for the CDR3 is TGTGCCAGCAGCTTGGCGGACAGATCCTATGGCTACACCTTC.

The chain links TRBV4-2 to TRBJ1-5, with D unresolved. Germline V gives CDR1 LGHNA, CDR2 YNFKEQ. The length of the CDR3 is 12 residues. V lost 4 bases and J lost 6, with 7 bases in between. The CDR3 loop reads CASSLPGQPQHF. The CDR3 nucleotides read TGTGCCAGCAGCCTACCGGGTCAGCCCCAGCATTTT.

V usage is TRBV5-1 and J usage is TRBJ2-1, with a tentative D call TRBD1 (6 bases). This CDR3 is 14 amino acids long. V lost 3 bases, J lost 0 bases, and 7 bases lay in between. Germline V lookup: CDR1 SGHRS, CDR2 YFSETQ. CDR3 DNA sequence: TGCGCCAGCAGCTGGACAGACTCCTACAATGAGCAGTTCTTC. Its protein product is CASSWTDSYNEQFF.

The V gene is TRBV10-3, the J gene TRBJ1-1, with 8 nucleotides matching TRBD1. The CDR3 runs 15 residues. Per germline, CDR1 ENHRY and CDR2 SYGVKD. Unmatched junction bases numbered 4, after V lost 3 bases and J lost 1 base. The CDR3, as DNA: TGTGCCATCAGTGAACAGGACAGGGCGAACACTGAAGCTTTCTTT. Its translation: CAISEQDRANTEAFF.

This rearrangement joins TRBV9 to TRBJ2-3; D is unclear. Germline V gene lookup returns CDR1 SGDLS and CDR2 YYNGEE. V was cut by 4 bases and J by 2 bases, with 8 bases left in between. The CDR3 covers 13 residues. The CDR3 DNA sequence: TGTGCCAGCAGCTTACTCTTCACAGATACGCAGTATTTT. Protein product: CASSLLFTDTQYF.

This clone was counted a few times. The chain carries TRBV9 and TRBJ2-2; perhaps TRBD2 as D (5 bases). The CDR3 extends over 17 amino acids. V was cut by 0 bases and J by 3 bases, with 15 bases left in between. Germline assignment: CDR1 SGDLS and CDR2 YYNGEE. The CDR3 nucleotides are TGTGCCAGCAGCGTAGCCCCGGGGATCGGGGACACCGGGGAGCTGTTTTTT. Translating gives CASSVAPGIGDTGELFF.

The chain links TRBV21-1 to TRBJ2-4; TRBD1 is the table's D call, not checked against the DNA. TRBV21-1 has pseudogene status. The CDR3 length is 13 residues. CDR3 in amino acids: CASRQVAKNIQYF. CDR3 DNA: TGTGCCAGCAGGCAGGTTGCCAAAAACATTCAGTACTTC.

V is TRBV10-3 and J is TRBJ2-3, with 9 bases aligning to TRBD1. The CDR3 is made up of 15 amino acids. The V and J ends lost 7 bases and 7 bases, in that order; junction bases with no gene match: 12. Germline CDR1 reads ENHRY; CDR2 reads SYGVKD. CDR3 loop: CAITPGGTGSNTQYF. Here the CDR3 DNA reads TGTGCCATCACCCCCGGGGGGACAGGGTCAAATACGCAGTATTTT.

The V gene is TRBV28, the J gene TRBJ2-2; possible D gene TRBD2, 5 bases. The V gene's germline CDR1 is MDHEN and CDR2 SYDVKM. CDR3 size: 15 residues. Trimming took 2 bases from V and 1 from J, leaving 8 bases between them. The CDR3 protein is CASSLGGLNTGELFF. For the CDR3, the DNA is TGTGCCAGCAGTTTAGGTGGACTGAACACCGGGGAGCTGTTTTTT.

The chain has TRBV9 and TRBJ1-4; D unresolved. Germline CDR1 is SGDLS and CDR2 is YYNGEE. This CDR3 has 13 residues. The V and J ends lost 0 bases and 10 bases respectively, with 10 bases between them. CDR3 region: CASSVGEGGKLFF. The CDR3 nucleotides read TGTGCCAGCAGCGTAGGGGAGGGAGGAAAACTGTTTTTT.

The chain uses TRBV28 and TRBJ2-7; 8 positions match TRBD2. The CDR3 totals 14 residues. V gave up 4 bases and J gave up 4 bases; unmatched junction bases: 6. CDR1 MDHEN and CDR2 SYDVKM come from the germline V gene. The CDR3 here is CASSWSGSGYEQYF. The CDR3 coding sequence is TGTGCCAGCAGTTGGAGCGGGAGTGGGTACGAGCAGTACTTC.